The clone carrying this TCR beta chain has more than one count but fewer than ten. Its antigen remains unidentified. TCRdb called the 5' RACE reads again in MiXCR, with one record for every CDR3 protein. The sample consists of around 470,000 distinct CDR3 sequences, more than 13% of them appearing once. The length of the CDR3 is 13 residues. V trimming: 5 bases; J trimming: 9 bases; junction bases outside the gene matches: 10. CDR1 DFQATT and CDR2 SNEGSKA come from the germline V gene (reference sequence). The entry originates in a study of identical twins. The study's findings and limits: Shared out-of-frame alpha sequences (those common to twins) showed excess low generation probability. Twin sharing of out-of-frame TCR alpha was underestimated by models in monozygotic pairs.

A further study also used this sample, focusing on yellow fever vaccine responses in identical twins.

The sequence was obtained from a woman younger than 30 in good health. The chain has TRBV20-1 and TRBJ2-1, with 7 bases fitting TRBD2. The source material was CD4+ T cells sorted from blood. CDR3 DNA sequence: TGCAGTGCTCGGTTGACTAGCTTGGGTGAGCAGTTCTTC. Translated, it gives CSARLTSLGEQFF.